These T cell receptor beta chains were read from a single sample in a study of blood T cell repertoires in COVID-19. The data were produced by immunoSEQ multiplex PCR, yet TCRdb's version contains in-frame clones alone and is incomplete. The repertoire consists of 350,000 or so clones, with more than 90% occurring once and the leading ten covering about 18%. The sample was PBMCs or T cells enriched from blood (not recorded which). The receptors were gathered from a woman in her 30s who had recovered from COVID-19. Each CDR3 is given with its conserved first and last residue. A D gene is named only where the DNA matches it firmly. Clone sizes are given selectively: once, few, many, or a class where the clone is expanded.

clone_size d_call j_call v_call cdr3_nt cdr3_aa
- TRBD1 TRBJ2-7 TRBV5-1 TGCGCCAGCAGCCCGACGCACGGACAGGTTTCCTACGAGCAGTACTTC CASSPTHGQVSYEQYF
- TRBD1 TRBJ2-1 TRBV27 TGTGCCAGCAAAACAGGGGGCAGTGGGAGTGAGCAGTTCTTC CASKTGGSGSEQFF
- TRBD1 TRBJ1-5 TRBV5-3 TGTGCCAGAAGCGCCGGACAGGGTAGGGCCCGTCAGCCCCAGCATTTT CARSAGQGRARQPQHF
once TRBD1 TRBJ1-3 TRBV4-3 TGCGCCAGCAGTCGGACAGGGGCAGGGTCTGGAAACACCATATATTTT CASSRTGAGSGNTIYF
- TRBD2 TRBJ2-3 TRBV7-2 TGTGCCAGCAGCCTCCTAGCGGGAGTTTTGACAGATACGCAGTATTTT CASSLLAGVLTDTQYF
few TRBD2 TRBJ2-7 TRBV7-2 TGTGCCAGCAGCTTTAGCGGGGGAACCTCCTACGAGCAGTACTTC CASSFSGGTSYEQYF
- TRBD1 TRBJ1-2 TRBV15 TGTGCCACCAGCTACGGACAGGGATTAAGCTACACCTTC CATSYGQGLSYTF
- TRBD1 TRBJ2-7 TRBV5-1 TGCGCCAGCAGCTTCGGGACAGGGGCTGACGAGCAGTACTTC CASSFGTGADEQYF
- - TRBJ2-3 TRBV20-1 TGCAGTGCTAGTCTCCCCAACCTCCGGACGCAGTATTTT CSASLPNLRTQYF
- TRBD1 TRBJ1-2 TRBV7-8 TGTGCCAGCAGCTTAGCCCTTTGGGGACAGGCTAACTATGGCTACACCTTC CASSLALWGQANYGYTF
- TRBD1 TRBJ1-1 TRBV7-3 TGTGCCAGCAGCTTAGAGGGGGCGGACACTGAAGCTTTCTTT CASSLEGADTEAFF
- TRBD1 TRBJ1-5 TRBV7-8 TGTGCCAGCAGCTTAGGACAGGGGGTAATTCAGCCCCAGCATTTT CASSLGQGVIQPQHF
- TRBD2 TRBJ2-1 TRBV3-1/TRBV3-2 TGTGCCAGCAGCCGCCGCGGGAGCTCCTACAATGAGCAGTTCTTC CASSRRGSSYNEQFF
- - TRBJ2-5 TRBV6-5 TGTGCCAGCAAGCAGGGTAATGACCAAGAGACCCAGTACTTC CASKQGNDQETQYF
- TRBD1 TRBJ1-1 TRBV5-1 TGCGCCAGCAGCTTGGGGGGGACAGAGAACACTGAAGCTTTCTTT CASSLGGTENTEAFF
- - TRBJ1-1 TRBV5-1 TGCGCCAGCAGCTTGGGTTCCGGCACTGAAGCTTTCTTT CASSLGSGTEAFF
- - TRBJ1-6 TRBV19 TGTGCCAGTAGTAGGACATTGGATTCACCCCTCCACTTT CASSRTLDSPLHF
once TRBD1 TRBJ2-5 TRBV23-1 TGCGCCAGCAGTCAACCTGCATTTGACAGGGTTTTGGAGACCCAGTACTTC CASSQPAFDRVLETQYF
- - TRBJ1-4 TRBV9 TGTGCCAGCAGCGTAGGCGGCCCTGCAACTAATGAAAAACTGTTTTTT CASSVGGPATNEKLFF
once - TRBJ1-4 TRBV19 TGTGCCAGTAGTAGGAACCTAGGGGCGGAAAAACTGTTTTTT CASSRNLGAEKLFF
- TRBD2 TRBJ2-3 TRBV11-3 TGTGCCAGCAGCGCCCTAGCGGGGGGGCTCACAGATACGCAGTATTTT CASSALAGGLTDTQYF
once - TRBJ1-1 TRBV18 TGTGCCAGCCGCGCAACAGGGAAGACCACTGAAGCTTTCTTT CASRATGKTTEAFF
- TRBD2 TRBJ2-3 TRBV27 TGTGCCAGCAGTCCCCTAGCGGGACCCACAGATACGCAGTATTTT CASSPLAGPTDTQYF
- TRBD2 TRBJ2-5 TRBV7-2 TGTGCCAGCAGCTTCACACGGGACCCGGGGGGAAAGACCCAGTACTTC CASSFTRDPGGKTQYF
- - TRBJ1-1 TRBV7-3 TGTGCCAGCAGCTTTCTTAGAAACACTGAAGCTTTCTTT CASSFLRNTEAFF
- TRBD1 TRBJ2-7 TRBV18 TGTGCCAGCTCACCACCGACAGGGAACCCCTACGAGCAGTACTTC CASSPPTGNPYEQYF
- TRBD2 TRBJ2-1 TRBV7-9 TGTGCCAGCAGCTGGACTAGCGGTTCCTACAATGAGCAGTTCTTC CASSWTSGSYNEQFF
- TRBD1 TRBJ1-1 TRBV2 TGTGCCAGCACCGGAGACAGGGACACTGAAGCTTTCTTT CASTGDRDTEAFF
- - TRBJ1-2 TRBV10-3 TGTGCCATCAGTGATCAATATGGCTACACCTTC CAISDQYGYTF
- - TRBJ1-5 TRBV4-1 TGCGCCAGCAGCCAAGATCCCAGGGTCAATCAGCCCCAGCATTTT CASSQDPRVNQPQHF
- - TRBJ2-1 TRBV9 TGTGCCAGCAGCCCGCAGACACAACGAAGGAACAATGAGCAGTTCTTC CASSPQTQRRNNEQFF
- TRBD2 TRBJ2-5 TRBV5-1 TGCGCCAGCAGCTTTAGCGGGGTCCGAGAGACCCAGTACTTC CASSFSGVRETQYF
- - TRBJ2-7 TRBV7-9 TGTGCCAGCAGCTTTCAAACGGGAGCCCCTCGGGAGCAGTACTTC CASSFQTGAPREQYF
many - TRBJ2-7 TRBV7-9 TGTGCCAGCAGCTTAGACCCAACCCGACCAGGGTCAACCTACGAGCAGTACTTC CASSLDPTRPGSTYEQYF
- TRBD2 TRBJ2-1 TRBV3-1/TRBV3-2 TGTGCCAGCAGCCAAGAATTGGGAATGGGCGGGGGGTCCTACAATGAGCAGTTCTTC CASSQELGMGGGSYNEQFF
- TRBD2 TRBJ2-7 TRBV6-2/TRBV6-3 TGTGCCAGCAGTTTCCAGCGGGAGGGCCCTTACGAGCAGTACTTC CASSFQREGPYEQYF
- - TRBJ2-3 TRBV24-1 TGTGCCACCAGTGATTACTCTAGAGCAGATACGCAGTATTTT CATSDYSRADTQYF
- TRBD2 TRBJ2-1 TRBV9 TGTGCCAGCAGCGGCGATTCGGGAGGGGAGCAGTTCTTC CASSGDSGGEQFF
- - TRBJ1-5 TRBV19 TGTGCCAGTAGTTTGACAGATTATAGCAATCAGCCCCAGCATTTT CASSLTDYSNQPQHF
- TRBD1 TRBJ2-1 TRBV5-1 TGCGCCAGCGGACCCGGGACAGAGTACAATGAGCAGTTCTTC CASGPGTEYNEQFF
once TRBD2 TRBJ2-7 TRBV4-3 TGCGCCAGCAGCCAAGATCTAGCGGGAGGATACGAGCAGTACTTC CASSQDLAGGYEQYF
- - TRBJ2-2 TRBV3-1/TRBV3-2 TGTGCCAGCAGCCTATTAGAGACCGGGGAGCTGTTTTTT CASSLLETGELFF
once - TRBJ1-2 TRBV4-3 TGCGCCAGCAGCCAATACGGGAGTTTTTCCGCCCTCTATGGCTACACCTTC CASSQYGSFSALYGYTF